Each of the 25 T cell receptor beta chains below was sequenced from the same sample in a study of blood T cell repertoires in COVID-19. TCRdb's table, derived via immunoSEQ multiplex PCR, lists solely in-frame clones and lacks some. Among about 70,000 clones, roughly 85% were seen once, and the ten largest hold 2.5% to 3.5%. The sample was peripheral blood. Every receptor here comes from an elderly man with acute or convalescent COVID-19.

This clone was seen only a few times. The gene calls are TRBV25-1 and TRBJ1-4; 8 positions match TRBD1. Trimming took 4 bases from V and 8 from J; bases not matched to a gene: 9. Germline V CDR1 and CDR2: MGHDK, SYGVNS. The CDR3 loop spans 15 amino acids. Here the CDR3 reads CASSATGQGWEKLFF. In nucleotides, the CDR3 is TGTGCCAGCAGTGCGACTGGACAGGGATGGGAAAAACTGTTTTTT.

This chain connects TRBV12-3 or TRBV12-4 to TRBJ2-1; D gene uncertain. The CDR3 runs to 12 residues. Trimming pared 3 bases from V and 8 bases from J, leaving 8 bases between. The CDR3 nucleotides are TGTGCCAGCAGTTTTCCCCATCATGAGCAGTTCTTC. Its translation is CASSFPHHEQFF.

The chain links TRBV5-6 to TRBJ2-3; no clear D. The CDR3 contains 15 residues. Germline CDR1 SGHDT, CDR2 YYEEEE. Trimming cost V 0 bases and J 7 bases, with 15 bases left between them. CDR3 amino acids: CASSLDPASSYTQYF. The DNA for the CDR3 is TGTGCCAGCAGCTTGGACCCCGCTAGTTCTTATACGCAGTATTTT.

This clone showed up just a few times. The chain recombines TRBV19 with TRBJ2-1; D is unresolved. The CDR3 contains 16 residues. With 4 bases removed from V and 0 bases from J, the gap between germline ends came to 13 bases. CDR1 and CDR2 (germline): LNHDA, SQIVND (reference sequence). The CDR3 protein is CASSSPPPSSYNEQFF. As DNA, the CDR3 is TGTGCCAGTAGTAGCCCCCCCCCGAGCTCCTACAATGAGCAGTTCTTC.

This chain joins TRBV10-2 and TRBJ1-3, with D maybe TRBD1 (6 bases). This CDR3 has 17 amino acids. V shed 8 bases and J shed 0 bases, with 20 bases lying between them. Germline V CDR1 and CDR2: WSHSY, SAAADI. The CDR3 DNA reads TGCGCCAGCTGGGCAGGGGCAGGGCTGAGCTCTGGAAACACCATATATTTT. This encodes CASWAGAGLSSGNTIYF.

This clone was seen only a few times. Other nucleotide sequences from this sample produce the same CDR3. The gene calls are TRBV12-3 or TRBV12-4 and TRBJ1-2; D is perhaps TRBD1 (6 bases). Trimming took 5 bases from V and 4 from J, leaving 11 bases between them. This CDR3 is built from 13 residues. CDR3 amino acids: CASSPTGAYGYTF. The CDR3, as DNA: TGTGCCAGCAGTCCGACAGGAGCCTATGGCTACACCTTC.

The chain links TRBV7-2 to TRBJ1-2; 9 bases match TRBD1. Germline assignment: CDR1 SGHTA and CDR2 FQGNSA. The CDR3 contains 15 residues. J lost 2 bases, V lost 1 base, and 2 bases had no gene match. CDR3 nucleotides: TGTGCCAGCAGCTTAGGGGACAGGGCGAACTATGGCTACACCTTC. This encodes CASSLGDRANYGYTF.

The chain links TRBV11-2 to TRBJ2-5; D not resolved. Trimming cost V 3 bases and J 5 bases, with 7 bases left between them. The CDR3 loop spans 12 amino acids. Germline V gene lookup returns CDR1 SGHAT and CDR2 FQNNGV. This CDR3 reads CASSLSRETQYF. CDR3 nucleotide sequence: TGTGCCAGCAGCTTGTCCAGGGAGACCCAGTACTTC.

CDR3 sequence (DNA): TGTGCCAGCAGTCGCCTATGGAGTAGCAATCAGCCCCAGCATTTT. This sequence encodes CASSRLWSSNQPQHF. The chain uses TRBV6-5 and TRBJ1-5; no clear D gene. CDR3 length: 15 residues. Germline V CDR1 and CDR2: MNHEY, SVGAGI. Trimming removed 5 bases at V and 0 bases at J, with 11 bases between.

This chain joins TRBV25-1 and TRBJ2-7; D is uncertain. CDR3 length equals 12 residues. CDR1 is MGHDK and CDR2 is SYGVNS in the germline V gene. Trimming took 1 base from V and 2 from J, leaving 3 bases between them. The CDR3 region is CASSESTYEQYF. DNA for the CDR3: TGTGCCAGCAGTGAATCTACCTACGAGCAGTACTTC.

The J gene is TRBJ1-2, the V gene TRBV5-1; D perhaps matches TRBD1 (6 bases). Germline V gene lookup returns CDR1 SGHRS and CDR2 YFSETQ. The V end was cut by 4 bases, the J end by 0 bases, with 16 bases between. The CDR3 sequence is 16 residues long. The CDR3 DNA reads as TGCGCCAGCAGCAAGACGACAGGAATAGCTAACTATGGCTACACCTTC. Protein sequence: CASSKTTGIANYGYTF.

The CDR3 region is CASSPRWGRDNEQFF. For the CDR3, the DNA is TGTGCCAGCAGCCCCCGGTGGGGGAGGGACAATGAGCAGTTCTTC. V is TRBV7-2 and J is TRBJ2-1, with 7 bases aligning to TRBD2. The CDR3 is 15 residues long. Germline CDR1 SGHTA, CDR2 FQGNSA. J was trimmed by 5 bases and V by 5 bases; bases with no gene match: 9.

The genes are TRBV20-1 and TRBJ2-7, with D possibly being TRBD2 (6 bases). V was cut by 6 bases and J by 2 bases, with 17 bases left in between. Looked up from germline, CDR1 is DFQATT and CDR2 is SNEGSKA (reference sequence). The CDR3 runs 14 residues. The CDR3 bases are TGCAGTGCGAGTCTACGGGAGTTCCCCTACGAGCAGTACTTC. This translates into CSASLREFPYEQYF.

The chain is built from TRBV6-5 and TRBJ2-5, with D perhaps TRBD2 (6 bases). The CDR3 extends over 15 amino acids. Germline lookup yields CDR1 MNHEY and CDR2 SVGAGI. Trimming shortened V by 0 bases and J by 9 bases, and 17 bases separated the two germline ends. The CDR3 is CASSYSTGGLRAQYF. For the CDR3, the DNA is TGTGCCAGCAGTTACTCGACGGGTGGACTAAGGGCCCAGTACTTC.

This clone turned up a few times. The genes are TRBV18 and TRBJ1-1; 11 nucleotides agree with TRBD1. CDR3 length: 17 amino acids. After removal of 0 bases from V and 4 bases from J, the junction contained 7 bases not matched to a gene. CDR1 KGHSH and CDR2 LQKENI come from the germline V gene. The CDR3 DNA follows: TGTGCCAGCTCACCACCGGGACAGGGGGTCAGGGGCACTGAAGCTTTCTTT. It specifies CASSPPGQGVRGTEAFF. The entire variable domain, with the rest obtained from reference TRBV18 and TRBJ1-1, is as follows: NAGVMQNPRHLVRRRGQEARLRCSPMKGHSHVYWYRQLPEEGLKFMVYLQKENIIDESGMPKERFSAEFPKEGPSILRIQQVVRGDSAAYFCASSPPGQGVRGTEAFFGQGTRLTVV.

J is TRBJ1-1 and V is TRBV6-2 or TRBV6-3; D is ambiguous. The CDR3 sequence is 13 residues long. Germline CDR1 and CDR2: MNHEY and SVGEGT. Trimming took off 1 base at V and 8 bases at J, with 11 bases between the two ends. In nucleotides, the CDR3 is TGTGCCAGCAGTTACTACGGAGGCGCAGAAGCTTTCTTT. Encoded protein: CASSYYGGAEAFF.

The gene calls are TRBV6-5 and TRBJ1-2; 7 bases fit TRBD1. CDR3 size: 12 residues. The V segment lost 6 bases and the J segment 8 bases; nucleotides outside the gene matches: 6. Per germline, CDR1 MNHEY and CDR2 SVGAGI. CDR3 sequence (DNA): TGTGCCAGCAGCCCAGGGGGTTGGGGCTACACCTTC. It specifies CASSPGGWGYTF.

V and J are TRBV5-1 and TRBJ1-2; D is perhaps TRBD1 (6 bases). Trimming took 5 bases from V and 1 from J, leaving 12 bases between them. The CDR3 has 14 residues. From germline, CDR1 is SGHRS and CDR2 YFSETQ. The CDR3 nucleotides are TGCGCCAGCAGGGTCCAGGGGATTAACTATGGCTACACCTTC. As protein: CASRVQGINYGYTF.

The rearrangement joins TRBV9 to TRBJ1-6; the D gene is possibly TRBD1 (6 bases). Deletions cut 3 bases from V and 8 bases from J, with 18 bases between. This CDR3 region has 16 residues. The germline V gene has CDR1 SGDLS and CDR2 YYNGEE. CDR3 coding DNA: TGTGCCAGCAGCGAAGGGACACAGGGTCCGGATTCACCCCTCCACTTT. Its translation is CASSEGTQGPDSPLHF.

The chain combines TRBV9 with TRBJ1-3, with D unclear. The CDR3 contains 14 residues. With 3 bases removed from V and 0 bases from J, the gap between germline ends came to 7 bases. The germline V gene has CDR1 SGDLS and CDR2 YYNGEE. The DNA for the CDR3 is TGTGCCAGCAGCGCGACGGGCTCTGGAAACACCATATATTTT. It specifies CASSATGSGNTIYF.

This clone was found once. The chain couples TRBV6-5 to TRBJ1-1, with 7 nucleotides matching TRBD1. Germline loops: CDR1 MNHEY, CDR2 SVGAGI. The CDR3 has 15 amino acids. Trimming took 3 bases from V and 2 from J; bases not matched to a gene: 6. CDR3: CASSYFGTDNTEAFF. The DNA for the CDR3 is TGTGCCAGCAGTTATTTCGGGACAGATAACACTGAAGCTTTCTTT.

V gene TRBV14 combines with J gene TRBJ1-2, with 7 positions matching TRBD1. The CDR3 is 16 residues long. V shed 3 bases and J 4 bases; nucleotides not matched to a gene: 11. Germline V gene sequence: CDR1 SGHDN, CDR2 FVKESK. This CDR3 is CASSHANTGASYGYTF. The CDR3 region has the DNA TGTGCCAGCAGCCACGCCAATACAGGGGCCTCCTATGGCTACACCTTC. Looking up the rest from reference TRBV14 and TRBJ1-2 gives the full variable domain: EAGVTQFPSHSVIEKGQTVTLRCDPISGHDNLYWYRRVMGKEIKFLLHFVKESKQDESGMPNNRFLAERTGGTYSTLKVQPAELEDSGVYFCASSHANTGASYGYTFGSGTRLTVV.

This clone was seen only once. This chain joins TRBV5-1 and TRBJ1-1; TRBD1 aligns across 12 bases. Per germline, CDR1 SGHRS and CDR2 YFSETQ. V trimming: 5 bases; J trimming: 4 bases; junction bases outside the gene matches: 3. The CDR3 runs to 14 residues. The chain's CDR3 is CASRGTGGFTEAFF. CDR3 nucleotides: TGCGCCAGCAGGGGGACAGGGGGCTTCACTGAAGCTTTCTTT. The variable domain in full, with the rest retrieved from reference TRBV5-1 and TRBJ1-1, is KAGVTQTPRYLIKTRGQQVTLSCSPISGHRSVSWYQQTPGQGLQFLFEYFSETQRNKGNFPGRFSGRQFSNSRSEMNVSTLELGDSALYLCASRGTGGFTEAFFGQGTRLTVV.

The chain recombines TRBV19 with TRBJ2-1, with 11 positions matching TRBD2. The V gene's germline CDR1 is LNHDA and CDR2 SQIVND (reference sequence). The CDR3 consists of 17 residues. V lost 6 bases and J lost 6; bases outside the gene matches: 13. The CDR3 nucleotides read TGTGCCAGTAGCCACGCCGTAGGGACTAGCGGAATCAATGAGCAGTTCTTC. Its protein product is CASSHAVGTSGINEQFF.

This chain uses TRBV18 with TRBJ2-1, with D unclear. V lost 0 bases, J lost 0 bases, and 12 bases lay in between. Germline loops: CDR1 KGHSH, CDR2 LQKENI. The CDR3 contains 17 residues. The CDR3 spells CASSPPQALSSYNEQFF. Written as DNA, the CDR3 is TGTGCCAGCTCACCACCTCAAGCGTTGAGCTCCTACAATGAGCAGTTCTTC.